The 16 T cell receptor beta chains given below trace back to one sample, sequenced in a study of early T cells in non-severe SARS-CoV-2 infection. TCRdb independently ran MiXCR on the 5' RACE reads; one entry per CDR3 protein. The sample has 97,000 or so distinct CDR3 sequences, about 10% seen once. The sample was whole blood, taken at baseline. These receptor sequences come from an adult who was a healthcare worker with PCR-confirmed SARS-CoV-2 infection or an uninfected control (not recorded which).

This clonotype has just a few counts. The chain has TRBV20-1 and TRBJ1-1; TRBD1 is a possible D gene (5 bases). The CDR3 covers 13 residues. V was clipped by 6 bases and J by 4 bases, with 15 bases between them. Germline V lookup: CDR1 DFQATT, CDR2 SNEGSKA (reference sequence). The CDR3 sequence is CSARRGGGTEAFF. The CDR3, as DNA: TGCAGTGCGAGAAGGGGTGGGGGCACTGAAGCTTTCTTT.

CDR3 residues: CSARPQGEQFF. CDR3 coding DNA: TGCAGTGCTAGGCCCCAGGGGGAGCAGTTCTTC. The chain links TRBV20-1 to TRBJ2-1, with D possibly TRBD1 on 6 matching bases. Germline V gene data show CDR1 as DFQATT and CDR2 as SNEGSKA (reference sequence). Trimming stripped 3 bases from V and 10 bases from J, with 10 bases between. The CDR3 spans 11 residues.

This clonotype was seen repeatedly, ten times or more. CDR3 nucleotide sequence: TGCAGCGTTGCTCTAGCGGGAGGAGTTGAGCAGTTCTTC. It encodes CSVALAGGVEQFF. The chain carries TRBV29-1 and TRBJ2-1, with 11 nucleotides matching TRBD2. CDR3 size: 13 residues. J gave up 9 bases and V 4 bases, and 5 bases lay outside the gene matches. The V gene's germline CDR1 is SQVTM and CDR2 ANQGSEA.

This clonotype has more than one count but fewer than ten. This chain uses TRBV7-8 with TRBJ1-6, with D uncertain. Germline CDR1 SGHVS, CDR2 FQNEAQ. The CDR3 length is 17 residues. Between the trimmed V and J ends, which lost 3 bases and 0 bases, there was a span of 12 bases. As DNA, the CDR3 is TGTGCCAGCAGCTTCGGAGGCGTTAGCTCCTATAATTCACCCCTCCACTTT. The encoded protein is CASSFGGVSSYNSPLHF.

This clonotype was picked up a small number of times. The chain is built from TRBV7-9 and TRBJ1-2; a weak D match, TRBD1 (5 bases). Between the trimmed V and J ends, which lost 2 bases and 3 bases, there was a span of 13 bases. The CDR3 sequence is 15 residues long. Germline V lookup: CDR1 SEHNR, CDR2 FQNEAQ (reference sequence). CDR3 protein: CASSLSGDSYYGYTF. CDR3 nucleotide sequence: TGTGCCAGCAGCTTATCGGGAGACAGCTACTATGGCTACACCTTC.

This clonotype came up many times. J is TRBJ1-2 and V is TRBV24-1, with D perhaps matching TRBD1 (5 bases). V was trimmed by 3 bases and J by 8 bases, leaving 12 bases between them. CDR3 length equals 13 residues. In germline, CDR1 is KGHDR, CDR2 SFDVKD. The CDR3: CATSDRDLGGYTF. In DNA form, the CDR3 reads TGTGCCACCAGTGATCGGGACTTGGGCGGCTACACCTTC.

This clonotype came up a few times. V usage is TRBV29-1 and J usage is TRBJ2-1; 7 bases fit TRBD2. The V and J ends lost 6 bases and 7 bases, in that order; junction bases with no gene match: 9. The CDR3 has 13 amino acids. The germline V gene has CDR1 SQVTM and CDR2 ANQGSEA. The CDR3 is CSVGQTSSNEQFF. CDR3 DNA: TGCAGCGTCGGCCAGACTAGCTCAAATGAGCAGTTCTTC.

This clonotype was seen at least ten times. The chain recombines TRBV6-5 with TRBJ1-6; D remains unclear. Trimming took off 6 bases at V and 8 bases at J, with 17 bases between the two ends. This CDR3 is built from 15 residues. Germline V gene data show CDR1 as MNHEY and CDR2 as SVGAGI. The CDR3 loop is CASRRYEAKDSPLHF. The CDR3 nucleotides are TGTGCCAGCAGACGATACGAGGCCAAAGATTCACCCCTCCACTTT.

The chain has TRBV12-5 and TRBJ2-3; D call uncertain. Germline values: CDR1 LGHNT, CDR2 FRNRAP. CDR3 length equals 13 residues. V lost 2 bases, J lost 1 base, and 4 bases lay in between. The CDR3 DNA is TGTGCTAGTGGTTTGTCGGGCACAGATACGCAGTATTTT. This gives the protein CASGLSGTDTQYF.

In this sample, this clonotype turned up a few times. The chain is built from TRBV29-1 and TRBJ2-5; D remains ambiguous. This CDR3 spans 12 amino acids. CDR1 is SQVTM and CDR2 is ANQGSEA in the germline V gene. The V and J ends lost 4 bases and 7 bases respectively, with 13 bases between them. The CDR3 DNA reads TGCAGCGTTGTGTACCTTGCCGGGACCCAGTACTTC. It is translated as CSVVYLAGTQYF.

This clonotype was found a few times. The chain is built from TRBV5-8 and TRBJ2-2; tentative D call: TRBD1 (5 bases). Trimming stripped 5 bases from V and 7 bases from J, with 21 bases between. From germline, CDR1 is SGHTS and CDR2 YDEGEE. The CDR3 is made up of 16 amino acids. The CDR3 coding sequence is TGTGCCAGCAGTTACCTCGTCGACATAAGGGGCGGGGAGCTGTTTTTT. Its translation: CASSYLVDIRGGELFF.

This clonotype has more than one count but fewer than ten. J is TRBJ2-3 and V is TRBV9; TRBD2 agrees at 14 bases. Looked up from germline, CDR1 is SGDLS and CDR2 is YYNGEE. Trimming cost V 3 bases and J 3 bases; bases outside gene matches: 12. The CDR3 is made up of 19 amino acids. The CDR3 reads CASSAPGLAGVWSTDTQYF. The CDR3 nucleotides read TGTGCCAGCAGCGCGCCGGGACTAGCGGGAGTTTGGAGTACAGATACGCAGTATTTT.

The J gene is TRBJ2-1, the V gene TRBV2; no clear D gene. Germline V gene data show CDR1 as SNHLY and CDR2 as FYNNEI. V gave up 2 bases and J gave up 9 bases, with 11 bases separating them. The CDR3 sequence is 13 residues long. The CDR3 coding sequence is TGTGCCAGCAGTGAATTGGCTGCGGTTGAGCAGTTCTTC. Its translation is CASSELAAVEQFF.

This clonotype occurred a few times. The chain is built from TRBV20-1 and TRBJ2-7; TRBD2 matches at 7 bases. After removal of 6 bases from V and 3 bases from J, the junction contained 5 bases not matched to a gene. Germline lookup yields CDR1 DFQATT and CDR2 SNEGSKA (reference sequence). The CDR3 runs to 12 residues. CDR3 protein: CSARREVYEQYF. CDR3 DNA: TGCAGTGCGCGACGGGAGGTCTACGAGCAGTACTTC.

V is TRBV2 and J is TRBJ1-1; possible D gene TRBD1, 5 bases. From germline, CDR1 is SNHLY and CDR2 FYNNEI. This CDR3 has 16 amino acids. The germline V and J ends were trimmed by 8 bases and 5 bases, with 24 bases remaining between them. As DNA, the CDR3 is TGTGCCAGCGCGAGGCGTGGTGGAGCTTGGGGGACTGAAGCTTTCTTT. Translating gives CASARRGGAWGTEAFF. Based on the CDR3 plus reference TRBV2 and TRBJ1-1, the full variable domain is EPEVTQTPSHQVTQMGQEVILRCVPISNHLYFYWYRQILGQKVEFLVSFYNNEISEKSEIFDDQFSVERPDGSNFTLKIRSTKLEDSAMYFCASARRGGAWGTEAFFGQGTRLTVV.

V usage is TRBV6-2 or TRBV6-3 and J usage is TRBJ2-5; D is perhaps TRBD2 (5 bases). The germline V gene encodes CDR1 MNHEY and CDR2 SVGEGT. The CDR3 is 14 amino acids. V lost 0 bases to trimming and J lost 5 bases, with 10 bases between them. Here the CDR3 DNA reads TGTGCCAGCAGTTACTCGAGGGATCGGGAGACCCAGTACTTC. This translates into CASSYSRDRETQYF.